These 24 T cell receptor beta chains were sequenced from one sample in a study of blood T cells in healthy people across ages. Then a second PCR, running roughly 6 to 11 cycles, was carried out with a sample-barcoded 5' primer and a J-beta primer mix. TCRdb re-called the 5' RACE reads with MiXCR, one entry per CDR3 protein. The sample yields about 730,000 distinct CDR3 sequences, about 40% seen once. Sequenced material: blood. All receptors derive from a woman in her fifties or sixties in good health.

The rearrangement joins TRBV10-3 to TRBJ2-3, with 8 bases aligning to TRBD2. Germline loops: CDR1 ENHRY, CDR2 SYGVKD. The CDR3 runs 14 residues. The V gene end was trimmed by 5 bases and the J gene end by 3 bases; junction bases not matched to a gene: 4. CDR3 in amino acids: CAISLAGSTDTQYF. The CDR3 nucleotides read TGTGCCATCAGTTTAGCGGGAAGTACAGATACGCAGTATTTT.

The chain combines TRBV20-1 with TRBJ2-3; D perhaps matches TRBD1 (5 bases). Per germline, CDR1 DFQATT and CDR2 SNEGSKA (reference sequence). The CDR3 has 17 amino acids. Trimming removed 1 base from V and 6 bases from J, with 23 bases in between. In DNA form, the CDR3 reads TGCAGTGCTAGAGGGGGTTTGGCCAAAGGGGTAACCGATACGCAGTATTTT. It yields the protein CSARGGLAKGVTDTQYF.

This clonotype was detected only a few times. This chain connects TRBV10-3 to TRBJ2-1; 9 bases are a match to TRBD1. CDR3 length: 14 residues. The germline V gene encodes CDR1 ENHRY and CDR2 SYGVKD. Germline trimming cut 4 bases from V and 6 bases from J; bases unmatched to any gene: 4. In nucleotides, the CDR3 is TGTGCCATCAGTGGAGGACAGGGGCTCAATGAGCAGTTCTTC. This encodes CAISGGQGLNEQFF.

The table lists this clonotype with a few counts. J is TRBJ2-1 and V is TRBV9; TRBD2 matches at 10 bases. The junction had 5 bases not matched to a gene; V was cut back by 0 bases and J by 8 bases. The CDR3 loop spans 15 amino acids. Per the germline V gene, CDR1 is SGDLS and CDR2 is YYNGEE. The DNA for the CDR3 is TGTGCCAGCAGCGTAGCCAGCGGGGGGGCCCATGAGCAGTTCTTC. Translating gives CASSVASGGAHEQFF. Full variable domain (outside the CDR3, taken from reference TRBV9 and TRBJ2-1): DSGVTQTPKHLITATGQRVTLRCSPRSGDLSVYWYQQSLDQGLQFLIQYYNGEERAKGNILERFSAQQFPDLHSELNLSSLELGDSALYFCASSVASGGAHEQFFGPGTRLTVL.

The chain carries TRBV20-1 and TRBJ1-2; D may be TRBD1 (6 bases). V was cut by 5 bases and J by 2 bases, with 6 bases left in between. Germline V gene data show CDR1 as DFQATT and CDR2 as SNEGSKA (reference sequence). The CDR3 consists of 11 residues. CDR3 protein: CSAGQNYGYTF. Written as DNA, the CDR3 is TGCAGTGCTGGACAGAACTATGGCTACACCTTC.

The chain carries TRBV7-2 and TRBJ1-4, with 7 bases that match TRBD1. Germline lookup yields CDR1 SGHTA and CDR2 FQGNSA. This CDR3 has 15 residues. V shed 3 bases, J shed 8 bases, and the junction held 9 bases outside the gene matches. Here the CDR3 reads CASSLMRQGGEKLFF. CDR3 coding DNA: TGTGCCAGCAGCTTGATGCGGCAGGGGGGGGAAAAACTGTTTTTT.

This clonotype was seen a few times. V and J are TRBV7-3 and TRBJ2-1; TRBD2 aligns across 7 bases. Germline V gene sequence: CDR1 SGHTA, CDR2 FQGTGA. The V and J ends lost 5 bases and 9 bases, in that order; junction bases with no gene match: 10. The CDR3 has 14 residues. The CDR3 DNA is TGTGCCAGCAGCCTGAGACTAGCTAACACTGAGCAGTTCTTC. Its translation: CASSLRLANTEQFF.

J is TRBJ1-2 and V is TRBV11-2, with 9 nucleotides matching TRBD1. This CDR3 is 17 amino acids long. V lost 3 bases, J lost 8 bases, and 16 bases stayed unmatched. Germline CDR1 SGHAT, CDR2 FQNNGV. The DNA of the CDR3 is TGTGCCAGCAGCTTGGGGACAGGGTGGCCCCCGAGCGAGGGCTACACCTTC. Its translation is CASSLGTGWPPSEGYTF.

For this clonotype: The junction departs from germline at one end; a sequencing error may be responsible. The chain links TRBV20-1 to TRBJ2-1; 9 nucleotides match TRBD2. The CDR3 is 14 amino acids. Germline CDR1 and CDR2: DFQATT and SNEGSKA (reference sequence). DNA for the CDR3: TGCGGTGCTGACGGGCGGGAGGGGTATAATGAGCAGTTCTTC. It translates to CGADGREGYNEQFF.

The rearrangement joins TRBV29-1 to TRBJ2-3; TRBD1 agrees at 12 bases. The CDR3 has 15 amino acids. The germline V gene encodes CDR1 SQVTM and CDR2 ANQGSEA. The junction had 3 bases not matched to a gene; V was cut back by 1 base and J by 4 bases. This chain's CDR3 is CSVEAWDRGPDTQYF. Here the CDR3 DNA reads TGCAGCGTTGAAGCATGGGACAGGGGGCCAGATACGCAGTATTTT.

With respect to this clonotype: This could be a read error, since a much larger clone is one nucleotide away. This rearrangement joins TRBV6-2 or TRBV6-3 to TRBJ2-1; D possibly corresponds to TRBD2 (6 bases). CDR3 length equals 17 residues. The V gene lost 1 base and the J gene lost 9 bases, with 22 bases spanning the gap. From germline, CDR1 is MNHEY and CDR2 SVGEGT. CDR3 coding DNA: TGTGCCAGCAGTTACTTGACATATAGCAGGAGGGCCATTGAGCAGTTCTTC. It is translated as CASSYLTYSRRAIEQFF.

The genes are TRBV11-1 and TRBJ1-2, with D maybe TRBD1 (5 bases). The CDR3 has 15 amino acids. The V end lost 3 bases, the J end lost 7 bases, and 18 bases lay between the germline ends. Germline V gene lookup returns CDR1 SGHAT and CDR2 FQDESV (reference sequence). The CDR3 is CASSLGPVPSAGYTF. The CDR3 DNA reads as TGTGCCAGCAGCTTGGGGCCGGTCCCTTCGGCTGGCTACACCTTC.

This clonotype has only a few counts. The chain recombines TRBV24-1 with TRBJ2-5; TRBD1 matches 11 bases. Near its end, the DNA agrees better with TRBJ2-7, so the J call may be wrong. Germline values: CDR1 KGHDR, CDR2 SFDVKD. The CDR3 loop spans 16 amino acids. The CDR3 region is CATSDSPGQGVYEQYF. The DNA for the CDR3 is TGTGCCACCAGTGATTCTCCGGGACAGGGGGTATACGAGCAGTACTTC.

Worth noting for this clonotype: A much larger clone lies a single base off, so this may be a read error. The V gene is TRBV27, the J gene TRBJ2-5, with TRBD2 as a possible D gene (7 bases). The V gene lost 8 bases and the J gene lost 2 bases, with 24 bases spanning the gap. Per germline, CDR1 MNHEY and CDR2 SMNVEV (reference sequence). CDR3 length: 17 amino acids. The CDR3 loop is CASSWGGAGVNQETQYF. The CDR3 DNA reads as TGTGCCAGCTCCTGGGGGGGGGCGGGGGTGAATCAAGAGACCCAGTACTTC.

This clonotype was counted between two and nine times. This chain joins TRBV6-2 or TRBV6-3 and TRBJ2-7; 9 bases map to TRBD2. V gave up 1 base and J gave up 5 bases; unmatched junction bases: 6. The CDR3 runs 15 residues. CDR1 and CDR2 (germline): MNHEY, SVGEGT. The CDR3: CASSYLAGVGDEQYF. The CDR3 DNA reads as TGTGCCAGCAGTTACTTAGCGGGAGTCGGCGACGAGCAGTACTTC.

This clonotype came up a few times. The V gene is TRBV7-2, the J gene TRBJ2-4, with D maybe TRBD2 (6 bases). Trimming cost V 4 bases and J 6 bases, with 16 bases left between them. The CDR3 has 15 residues. Germline loops: CDR1 SGHTA, CDR2 FQGNSA. The CDR3 nucleotides are TGTGCCAGCAGCTGGGCCGGGAGCGGAGGAAACATTCAGTACTTC. It yields the protein CASSWAGSGGNIQYF.

This clonotype has just a few counts. The chain has TRBV11-1 and TRBJ1-1; 7 nucleotides line up with TRBD1. Germline-derived CDR1 and CDR2 are SGHAT and FQDESV (reference sequence). Trimming cost V 6 bases and J 8 bases; bases outside gene matches: 3. The CDR3 loop spans 11 amino acids. CDR3 region: CASSWTGEAFF. The CDR3 DNA reads as TGTGCCAGCAGTTGGACAGGCGAAGCTTTCTTT.

This chain connects TRBV20-1 to TRBJ2-1; 7 nucleotides align to TRBD1. The CDR3 totals 14 residues. CDR1 and CDR2 (germline): DFQATT, SNEGSKA (reference sequence). V trimming: 6 bases; J trimming: 10 bases; junction bases outside the gene matches: 15. The CDR3 sequence is CSANQGQLFYEQFF. The CDR3 nucleotides read TGCAGTGCAAACCAGGGACAGCTCTTCTACGAGCAGTTCTTC.

This clonotype was seen repeatedly, ten times or more. The chain combines TRBV6-1 with TRBJ2-5; tentative D call: TRBD1 (7 bases). V lost 4 bases and J lost 4, with 10 bases in between. The CDR3 contains 13 residues. Germline V gives CDR1 MNHNS, CDR2 SASEGT. DNA of the CDR3: TGTGCCAGCAGTGGACAGGGAGGAGAGACCCAGTACTTC. Protein: CASSGQGGETQYF.

This clonotype was seen a few times. The chain has TRBV6-2 or TRBV6-3 and TRBJ2-7; perhaps TRBD1 as D (5 bases). This CDR3 has 13 amino acids. Trimming took off 2 bases at V and 4 bases at J, with 9 bases between the two ends. Germline V gives CDR1 MNHEY, CDR2 SVGEGT. In DNA, the CDR3 is TGTGCCAGCAGTTACGGGGCAGCTTACGAGCAGTACTTC. Protein: CASSYGAAYEQYF.

This clonotype showed up many times. V and J are TRBV15 and TRBJ2-5; D remains unclear. In germline, CDR1 is LNHNV, CDR2 YYDKDF (reference sequence). The V end lost 0 bases, the J end lost 2 bases, and 7 bases lay between the germline ends. This CDR3 region has 14 residues. CDR3 bases: TGTGCCACCAGCAGAGATATCCGTCAAGAGACCCAGTACTTC. Translating gives CATSRDIRQETQYF.

In DNA, the CDR3 is TGTGCCAGCAGCTCTCCCCCGGGACTCAACACAGATACGCAGTATTTT. Its translation is CASSSPPGLNTDTQYF. The chain is built from TRBV7-9 and TRBJ2-3, with D perhaps matching TRBD2 (6 bases). The CDR3 has 16 amino acids. V was clipped by 4 bases and J by 2 bases, with 16 bases between them. Germline CDR1 reads SEHNR; CDR2 reads FQNEAQ (reference sequence).

This chain joins TRBV27 and TRBJ1-1; 8 bases are a match to TRBD1. The ends lost 2 bases at V and 4 bases at J; junction bases unmatched: 9. The CDR3 sequence is 16 residues long. CDR1 is MNHEY, CDR2 SMNVEV, per germline (reference sequence). This chain's CDR3 is CASSLEPGGASTEAFF. In nucleotides, the CDR3 is TGTGCCAGCAGTTTAGAGCCAGGGGGCGCGAGCACTGAAGCTTTCTTT.

As regards this clonotype: A much larger clone sits a single nucleotide away, making a read error possible. This chain links TRBV10-3 with TRBJ2-5, with TRBD2 identical over 7 bases. After removal of 0 bases from V and 11 bases from J, the junction contained 15 bases not matched to a gene. This CDR3 is 16 amino acids long. Looked up from germline, CDR1 is ENHRY and CDR2 is SYGVKD. This CDR3 reads CAISESEASGYNEQYF. CDR3 nucleotide sequence: TGTGCCATCAGTGAGTCAGAGGCTAGCGGCTACAATGAGCAGTACTTC.